The source of this TCR beta chain is a study of blood T cell dynamics during melanoma immunotherapy. Study overall: First-line therapy was either pembrolizumab or nivolumab with ipilimumab for metastatic melanoma. Points from the study as a whole: At W3, later disease-control patients showed bifurcated PBMC repertoire changes, unlike progressors.

V lost 4 bases to trimming and J lost 5 bases; unmatched junction nucleotides: 8. Per the germline V gene, CDR1 is SGHVS and CDR2 is FQNEAQ. This CDR3 comprises 16 residues. Time point: pre-treatment baseline. One draw preceded checkpoint blockade; another followed its first cycle at week 3. Prior systemic cancer therapy, immunosuppressant use and other active malignancies excluded patients. Comment on this clone: Antigen specificity is unknown.

This table comes from immunoSEQ multiplex PCR, and its TCRdb copy is limited to in-frame clones, with some not included. The profile shows 15,000 to 20,000 clones, approximately 80% of them singletons. The TCR sequence derives from a human donor with melanoma. The specimen comprised blood, sampled from a patient treated with checkpoint blockade. The chain recombines TRBV7-8 with TRBJ2-5, with 12 bases fitting TRBD2. This CDR3 reads CASSSRRLAGVETQYF. DNA of the CDR3: TGTGCCAGCAGCTCCCGACGACTAGCGGGAGTGGAGACCCAGTACTTC.